These T cell receptor beta chains were read from a single sample in a study of blood T cell repertoires in COVID-19. TCRdb's copy holds only in-frame clones and misses some; the assay was immunoSEQ multiplex PCR. Among roughly 220,000 clones listed, around 86% were seen once. The material sequenced was peripheral blood. The source of these receptors is a young man who had recovered from COVID-19. The CDR3 runs from the conserved cysteine through the conserved F or W. The order of the fields is clone size, J gene, V gene, D gene, CDR3 DNA, CDR3 protein. A D gene is named only where the DNA matches it firmly. Clone size, where shown, is once, few, many, or a class for clones that have expanded.

size: once
J: TRBJ1-3
V: TRBV5-4
D: -
DNA: TGTGCCAGCAGCCCCGGACAGTCCAGCTCTGGAAACACCATATATTTT
CDR3: CASSPGQSSSGNTIYF

size: -
J: TRBJ2-2
V: TRBV28
D: TRBD2
DNA: TGTGCCAGCAGATTCCGCGGGGGGCAGGGCACCGGGGAGCTGTTTTTT
CDR3: CASRFRGGQGTGELFF

size: -
J: TRBJ2-5
V: TRBV18
D: TRBD2
DNA: TGTGCCAGCTCCGGGACTAGCGGGGGGCCCCAAGAGACCCAGTACTTC
CDR3: CASSGTSGGPQETQYF

size: few
J: TRBJ1-6
V: TRBV6-6
D: -
DNA: TGTGCCAGCAGCCCCTCTAAGGGGCAAGGCTCACCCCTCCACTTT
CDR3: CASSPSKGQGSPLHF

size: once
J: TRBJ2-1
V: TRBV4-2
D: TRBD2
DNA: TGTGCCAGCAGCCAACTAGCGGGGGGGTACAATGAGCAGTTCTTC
CDR3: CASSQLAGGYNEQFF

size: -
J: TRBJ1-2
V: TRBV4-3
D: -
DNA: TGCGCCAGCAGCCAAGATCGGCGGGGTGACTATGGCTACACCTTC
CDR3: CASSQDRRGDYGYTF

size: once
J: TRBJ1-2
V: TRBV6-5
D: -
DNA: TGTGCCAGCAGAGAGACAGGCAACTATGGCTACACCTTC
CDR3: CASRETGNYGYTF

size: -
J: TRBJ1-3
V: TRBV29-1
D: -
DNA: TGCAGCGTTGAAGATCCAGAAAACACCATATATTTT
CDR3: CSVEDPENTIYF

size: -
J: TRBJ2-5
V: TRBV3-1/TRBV3-2
D: -
DNA: TGTGCCAGCAGCCAGGCCGGGAGCCACCAGTACTTC
CDR3: CASSQAGSHQYF

size: once
J: TRBJ2-1
V: TRBV27
D: -
DNA: TGTGCCAGCAGTTTCGGCAGGGAAACCTACAATGAGCAGTTCTTC
CDR3: CASSFGRETYNEQFF

size: once
J: TRBJ2-7
V: TRBV25-1
D: TRBD2
DNA: TGTGCCAGCAGTGAATGGAGGGGAGGGACCTACGAGCAGTACTTC
CDR3: CASSEWRGGTYEQYF

size: few
J: TRBJ2-1
V: TRBV9
D: -
DNA: TGTGCCAGCAGCGTGCAGGGCCCCTACAATGAGCAGTTCTTC
CDR3: CASSVQGPYNEQFF

size: -
J: TRBJ1-1
V: TRBV19
D: -
DNA: TGTGCCAGTCTCGGCAGACACCTTGAAGCTTTCTTT
CDR3: CASLGRHLEAFF

size: -
J: TRBJ2-1
V: TRBV6-5
D: -
DNA: TGTGCCAGCAGTTACGACGCGGGGGCATCCTACAATGAGCAGTTCTTC
CDR3: CASSYDAGASYNEQFF

size: -
J: TRBJ1-2
V: TRBV11-2
D: -
DNA: TGTGCCAGCAGCTCCACAGGGTATGGCTACACCTTC
CDR3: CASSSTGYGYTF

size: -
J: TRBJ2-3
V: TRBV3-1/TRBV3-2
D: TRBD2
DNA: TGTGCCAGCAGCCAAGTCGGATTAGGGCTAGCGGGGGGTGGGCGCACAGATACGCAGTATTTT
CDR3: CASSQVGLGLAGGGRTDTQYF

size: once
J: TRBJ1-2
V: TRBV3-1/TRBV3-2
D: TRBD1
DNA: TGTGCCAGCAGCCAAGTACCACAGGGGGTATACGGCTACACCTTC
CDR3: CASSQVPQGVYGYTF

size: -
J: TRBJ2-2
V: TRBV7-2
D: TRBD2
DNA: TGTGCCAGCAGCGCTTACCGGGGACTAGCGTCCGGGGAGCTGTTTTTT
CDR3: CASSAYRGLASGELFF

size: -
J: TRBJ2-5
V: TRBV7-2
D: -
DNA: TGTGCCAGCAGCCCGAGCCGGGAGACCCAGTACTTC
CDR3: CASSPSRETQYF

size: few
J: TRBJ1-5
V: TRBV7-8
D: -
DNA: TGTGCCAGCACCCCCACGGGAGGGGGGATGGATCAGCCCCAGCATTTT
CDR3: CASTPTGGGMDQPQHF

size: few
J: TRBJ2-3
V: TRBV2
D: -
DNA: TGTGCCAGCAGTGGTCTAGCTCGCACAGATACGCAGTATTTT
CDR3: CASSGLARTDTQYF

size: -
J: TRBJ1-5
V: TRBV3-1/TRBV3-2
D: -
DNA: TGTGCCAGCGGGCGGGGATCGGGAAATCAGCCCCAGCATTTT
CDR3: CASGRGSGNQPQHF

size: few
J: TRBJ2-7
V: TRBV29-1
D: TRBD1
DNA: TGCAGCGTCGAAGGGGACAGGGGGACCTACGAGCAGTACTTC
CDR3: CSVEGDRGTYEQYF

size: -
J: TRBJ1-1
V: TRBV10-1
D: TRBD1
DNA: TGCGCCAGCAGACGGACAGGGAACACTGAAGCTTTCTTT
CDR3: CASRRTGNTEAFF

size: once
J: TRBJ2-1
V: TRBV5-1
D: TRBD1
DNA: TGCGCCAGCAGCTCCGGGACAGGGGGAAATGAGCAGTTCTTC
CDR3: CASSSGTGGNEQFF

size: -
J: TRBJ1-5
V: TRBV27
D: -
DNA: TGTGCCAGCAGTTTAACATATTATAGCAATCAGCCCCAGCATTTT
CDR3: CASSLTYYSNQPQHF

size: -
J: TRBJ2-1
V: TRBV5-4
D: TRBD2
DNA: TGTGCCAGCAGCTCTCGGACTAGCGGAACCTACAATGAGCAGTTCTTC
CDR3: CASSSRTSGTYNEQFF

size: -
J: TRBJ2-3
V: TRBV6-2/TRBV6-3
D: -
DNA: TGTGCCAGCAGTCGTTTAACTAGCACAGATACGCAGTATTTT
CDR3: CASSRLTSTDTQYF

size: -
J: TRBJ2-7
V: TRBV30
D: TRBD1
DNA: TGTGCCTGTATCCCTATGACAGGGTCCCACGAGCAGTACTTC
CDR3: CACIPMTGSHEQYF

size: -
J: TRBJ1-5
V: TRBV18
D: -
DNA: TGTGCCAGCTCACCTACGACACAGGATAATCAGCCCCAGCATTTT
CDR3: CASSPTTQDNQPQHF

size: -
J: TRBJ1-4
V: TRBV10-3
D: TRBD1
DNA: TGTGCCACCGCCGGGACAGGGGAGGAAAAACTGTTTTTT
CDR3: CATAGTGEEKLFF

size: -
J: TRBJ1-5
V: TRBV28
D: -
DNA: TGTGCCAGCAGTACAAGCAATCAGCCCCAGCATTTT
CDR3: CASSTSNQPQHF

size: -
J: TRBJ2-2
V: TRBV13
D: TRBD2
DNA: TGTGCCAGCAGCTTAGACGTTCGGACTAGCGGGGGGGAGAACACCGGGGAGCTGTTTTTT
CDR3: CASSLDVRTSGGENTGELFF

size: -
J: TRBJ2-1
V: TRBV20-1
D: -
DNA: TGCAGTGCTAGTTCGGGGTCAATGAATGAGCAGTTCTTC
CDR3: CSASSGSMNEQFF

size: -
J: TRBJ2-3
V: TRBV4-1
D: TRBD2
DNA: TGCGCCAGCAGCCAATCTAGCGGGGGGCCGTATTTCACAGATACGCAGTATTTT
CDR3: CASSQSSGGPYFTDTQYF

size: -
J: TRBJ1-1
V: TRBV5-1
D: TRBD1
DNA: TGCGCCAGCAGCTCAGGACAGGGGAACACTGAAGCTTTCTTT
CDR3: CASSSGQGNTEAFF

size: -
J: TRBJ1-2
V: TRBV10-3
D: -
DNA: TGTGCCATCAGTGGTCCAGGGTACTATGGCTACACCTTC
CDR3: CAISGPGYYGYTF

size: -
J: TRBJ1-6
V: TRBV25-1
D: -
DNA: TGTGCCAGCAGTGGTACCTATAATTCACCCCTCCACTTT
CDR3: CASSGTYNSPLHF

size: -
J: TRBJ2-1
V: TRBV9
D: TRBD1
DNA: TGTGCCAGCAGCGCCGGGGACAGCCCTACAGAGTTCTTC
CDR3: CASSAGDSPTEFF

size: -
J: TRBJ1-2
V: TRBV7-2
D: -
DNA: TGTGCCAGCAGCTTACTCTTCGGGGGGCAGGTCTATGGCTACACCTTC
CDR3: CASSLLFGGQVYGYTF

size: -
J: TRBJ2-1
V: TRBV5-1
D: -
DNA: TGCGCCAGCAGCTTGGATAGCGGTTTCAGCTCCTACAATGAGCAGTTCTTC
CDR3: CASSLDSGFSSYNEQFF

size: -
J: TRBJ1-6
V: TRBV6-5
D: -
DNA: TGTGCCAGCAGCCGCGAACAGGGAAACTCACCCCTCCACTTT
CDR3: CASSREQGNSPLHF

size: -
J: TRBJ1-1
V: TRBV15
D: TRBD1
DNA: TGTGCCACCAGACGACAGGGTGAAGCTTTCTTT
CDR3: CATRRQGEAFF

size: once
J: TRBJ2-7
V: TRBV10-2
D: -
DNA: TGCGCCAGCAGTGAAATAAGGGGGGGTGGCACCTACGAGCAGTACTTC
CDR3: CASSEIRGGGTYEQYF

size: -
J: TRBJ1-2
V: TRBV19
D: TRBD1
DNA: TGTGCCAGCTCCCTTCTCGACAGGGGGTACACCTTC
CDR3: CASSLLDRGYTF

size: -
J: TRBJ1-2
V: TRBV3-1/TRBV3-2
D: -
DNA: TGTGCCAGCAGCCAAGATCCGAGGTATGGCTACACCTTC
CDR3: CASSQDPRYGYTF

size: -
J: TRBJ1-4
V: TRBV19
D: -
DNA: TGTGCCAGTAGTATATTCGCGCTAGGTGGAGAAAAACTGTTTTTT
CDR3: CASSIFALGGEKLFF

size: few
J: TRBJ1-5
V: TRBV19
D: -
DNA: TGTGCCACCACGCCGGAGGGCAACAATCAGCCCCAGCATTTT
CDR3: CATTPEGNNQPQHF

size: -
J: TRBJ2-1
V: TRBV7-9
D: TRBD2
DNA: TGTGCCAGCAGCTCACCAAGACTAGCGGGGGGGCTTTTGAATGAGCAGTTCTTC
CDR3: CASSSPRLAGGLLNEQFF